This T cell receptor beta chain comes out of a study of blood T cell repertoires in COVID-19. Study-wide context: From the United States, Italy and Spain came samples of acute and convalescent COVID-19. The cDNA or gDNA used as material had been derived from T cells, B-cell-depleted T cells, or PBMCs.

Data came from immunoSEQ multiplex PCR; TCRdb stores just in-frame clones and leaves some out. The sample carries roughly 160,000 clones, around 86% recorded once. The ends lost 3 bases at V and 2 bases at J; junction bases unmatched: 4. CDR1 and CDR2 from the germline V gene are LNHDA and SQIVND (reference sequence). CDR3 length: 15 amino acids. The chain links TRBV19 to TRBJ2-7; 10 bases are shared with TRBD1. This clonotype was obtained from a man in his 60s with acute or convalescent COVID-19. Input material: peripheral blood. DNA of the CDR3: TGTGCCAGTAGTATGGGGACAGGGGAGACCTACGAGCAGTACTTC. Its translation: CASSMGTGETYEQYF.